Given below is one T cell receptor beta chain in context. The antigen remains unidentified. The record originates from a study of shared clonotypes between healthy human individuals. Study summary: Three plates each covered CD4 naive and memory; CD8 naive two, CD8 memory one.

Naive CD8 cells lacked CD45RO and underwent positive selection for CCR7, leaving out terminally differentiated effector memory CD45RA+ cells. Germline CDR1 SGHNT, CDR2 YYREEE (reference sequence). This CDR3 region has 15 residues. Trimming shortened V by 0 bases and J by 2 bases, and 10 bases separated the two germline ends. Study-wide points: Several donors showed sharing of 4.5% to 5% of naive CD4 clonotypes.

At a deep level, the assay was run. TCRdb's copy holds only in-frame clones and misses some; the assay was immunoSEQ multiplex PCR. The sample includes 1.5 million to 2.5 million clones, roughly 95% of them seen just once. V gene TRBV5-4 combines with J gene TRBJ2-3; D is perhaps TRBD1 (5 bases). The sequence derives from a man between 18 and 35 years old in good health. Sequenced: naive CD8+ T cells sorted from blood. The CDR3 region is CASSLAGFITDTQYF. CDR3 DNA: TGTGCCAGCAGCTTGGCAGGGTTTATCACAGATACGCAGTATTTT.